This entry describes one T cell receptor beta chain. Trimming took 2 bases from V and 3 from J; bases not matched to a gene: 3. The CDR3 is 15 residues long. Germline-derived CDR1 and CDR2 are MNHEY and SVGAGI. The data stem from a study of shared clonotypes between healthy human individuals. Produced via immunoSEQ multiplex PCR; TCRdb's table is partial and in-frame only. The sample includes around 2.5 million clones, roughly 93% of them seen just once. The TCR comes from a man aged 18 to 30 in good health. Some clones in this sample may be carry-over from other donors' samples. The chain uses TRBV6-5 and TRBJ2-2, with TRBD2 matching over 7 bases. The sequenced sample consisted of naive CD4+ T cells from PBMCs. Stated subset: CD45RA+ positively selected. The CDR3 is CASSYMGLYTGELFF. The CDR3, as DNA: TGTGCCAGCAGTTACATGGGACTATACACCGGGGAGCTGTTTTTT.